Each of the 27 T cell receptor beta chains below was sequenced from the same sample in a study of blood T cell repertoires in COVID-19. The assay was immunoSEQ multiplex PCR, and TCRdb's table has in-frame clones only and misses some. The sample has under 200,000 clones, approximately 80% seen once; the top ten hold roughly 1.4%. The sample consisted of peripheral blood. The receptors stem from a human donor in a cohort sampled during active COVID-19.

This rearrangement joins TRBV6-6 to TRBJ1-1; 8 nucleotides align to TRBD1. This CDR3 is built from 15 residues. Per germline, CDR1 MNHNY and CDR2 SVGAGI (reference sequence). V trimming: 1 base; J trimming: 5 bases; junction bases outside the gene matches: 6. CDR3 loop: CASSYFQGAGTEAFF. The CDR3 DNA sequence: TGTGCCAGCAGTTACTTTCAGGGGGCGGGGACTGAAGCTTTCTTT.

The chain employs TRBV5-4 and TRBJ2-5; D remains ambiguous. Germline-derived CDR1 and CDR2 are SGHNT and YYREEE (reference sequence). Between the trimmed V and J ends, which lost 4 bases and 2 bases, there was a span of 12 bases. This CDR3 comprises 14 residues. This CDR3 reads CASSPSVVQETQYF. CDR3 bases: TGTGCCAGCAGCCCCTCGGTTGTACAAGAGACCCAGTACTTC.

This rearrangement joins TRBV11-2 to TRBJ2-5; 7 nucleotides match TRBD2. CDR3 length equals 17 residues. With 5 bases clipped from V and 1 base from J, the junction kept 13 bases outside the gene matches. Per the germline V gene, CDR1 is SGHAT and CDR2 is FQNNGV. CDR3 coding DNA: TGTGCCAGCAGCAGCCACCTTACAGCGGGGACCCAAGAGACCCAGTACTTC. It yields the protein CASSSHLTAGTQETQYF.

The chain uses TRBV6-2 or TRBV6-3 and TRBJ2-7; 7 nucleotides match TRBD1. This CDR3 has 14 amino acids. V was clipped by 4 bases and J by 0 bases; unmatched bases: 3. Per the germline V gene, CDR1 is MNHEY and CDR2 is SVGEGT. CDR3 protein: CASSFRDSSYEQYF. CDR3 bases: TGTGCCAGCAGTTTCCGGGACAGCTCCTACGAGCAGTACTTC.

The genes are TRBV19 and TRBJ2-7, with 9 bases lining up with TRBD1. This CDR3 has 14 amino acids. CDR1 and CDR2 (germline): LNHDA, SQIVND (reference sequence). The V segment lost 5 bases and the J segment 1 base; nucleotides outside the gene matches: 3. CDR3 sequence reads: CASSLQGASYEQYF. In nucleotides, the CDR3 is TGTGCCAGTAGTCTACAGGGGGCATCCTACGAGCAGTACTTC.

This chain uses TRBV13 with TRBJ2-6, with TRBD1 as a possible D gene (5 bases). Germline V gene sequence: CDR1 PRHDT, CDR2 FYEKMQ (reference sequence). The CDR3 contains 14 residues. The germline V and J ends were trimmed by 5 bases and 4 bases, with 9 bases remaining between them. The CDR3 DNA reads TGTGCCAGCAGCCTATGGACAGGGGCCAACGTCCTGACTTTC. This translates into CASSLWTGANVLTF.

The chain carries TRBV5-4 and TRBJ2-7; 8 nucleotides align to TRBD2. The CDR3 contains 16 residues. The germline CDR1 and CDR2 sequences are SGHNT and YYREEE (reference sequence). The trim removed 0 bases at V and 5 bases at J, leaving 10 bases unmatched. CDR3 residues: CASSLDQGLVSHEQYF. CDR3 DNA sequence: TGTGCCAGCAGCTTGGATCAGGGACTAGTAAGCCACGAGCAGTACTTC.

The chain links TRBV4-3 to TRBJ1-4, with D unclear. This CDR3 has 16 residues. Trimming removed 2 bases at V and 3 bases at J, with 13 bases between. CDR1 and CDR2 from the germline V gene are LGHNA and YSLEER. CDR3 amino acids: CASSQNSPASNEKLFF. The CDR3 DNA sequence: TGCGCCAGCAGCCAAAACTCCCCAGCGTCTAATGAAAAACTGTTTTTT.

The rearrangement joins TRBV28 to TRBJ2-7, with a tentative D call TRBD1 (6 bases). Per the germline V gene, CDR1 is MDHEN and CDR2 is SYDVKM. The V and J ends lost 7 bases and 0 bases respectively, with 13 bases between them. The CDR3 totals 14 residues. CDR3 sequence: CASNGQLISYEQYF. The CDR3, as DNA: TGTGCCAGCAATGGACAGTTAATCTCCTACGAGCAGTACTTC.

The chain combines TRBV12-3 or TRBV12-4 with TRBJ1-5; D is possibly TRBD1 (6 bases). The CDR3 loop spans 13 amino acids. Trimming stripped 4 bases from V and 5 bases from J, with 9 bases between. The CDR3 loop is CASSSQGYQPQHF. In DNA, the CDR3 is TGTGCCAGCAGTTCCCAGGGGTATCAGCCCCAGCATTTT.

The chain links TRBV4-3 to TRBJ2-1, with a possible D match to TRBD1 (6 bases). There are 14 residues in the CDR3. The V end lost 1 base, the J end lost 6 bases, and 10 bases lay between the germline ends. Germline CDR1 and CDR2: LGHNA and YSLEER. The CDR3 here is CASSQAIRGNEQFF. Here the CDR3 DNA reads TGCGCCAGCAGCCAAGCTATCAGGGGCAATGAGCAGTTCTTC.

The genes are TRBV6-5 and TRBJ1-2; 9 bases line up with TRBD1. Germline values: CDR1 MNHEY, CDR2 SVGAGI. The CDR3 totals 15 residues. Trimming took 2 bases from V and 4 from J; bases not matched to a gene: 5. CDR3 bases: TGTGCCAGCAGTTACATGGACAGGGGCATCTATGGCTACACCTTC. It is translated as CASSYMDRGIYGYTF.

The chain recombines TRBV6-5 with TRBJ2-7; 9 bases map to TRBD1. This CDR3 is 13 amino acids long. The ends lost 6 bases at V and 5 bases at J; junction bases unmatched: 5. CDR1 and CDR2 (germline): MNHEY, SVGAGI. DNA for the CDR3: TGTGCCAGCAGGGACAGGGGAAGGGACGAGCAGTACTTC. Protein product: CASRDRGRDEQYF.

A single count supports this clone. This sequence joins TRBV5-4 and TRBJ2-3, with 12 nucleotides matching TRBD2. V was clipped by 4 bases and J by 4 bases; unmatched bases: 10. The germline V gene encodes CDR1 SGHNT and CDR2 YYREEE (reference sequence). The CDR3 length is 17 residues. The CDR3: CASSPPTSGGWSDTQYF. In DNA form, the CDR3 reads TGTGCCAGCAGCCCCCCAACTAGCGGGGGGTGGTCAGATACGCAGTATTTT. Together with reference TRBV5-4 and TRBJ2-3, the CDR3 gives the full variable domain: ETGVTQSPTHLIKTRGQQVTLRCSSQSGHNTVSWYQQALGQGPQFIFQYYREEENGRGNFPPRFSGLQFPNYSSELNVNALELDDSALYLCASSPPTSGGWSDTQYFGPGTRLTVL.

V is TRBV25-1 and J is TRBJ2-7; TRBD2 agrees at 7 bases. Germline CDR1 and CDR2: MGHDK and SYGVNS. CDR3 length: 13 residues. The junction had 1 base not matched to a gene; V was cut back by 3 bases and J by 2 bases. As DNA, the CDR3 is TGTGCCAGCAGTGAGCTAGCGGCCTACGAGCAGTACTTC. Translated, it gives CASSELAAYEQYF.

The chain uses TRBV13 and TRBJ2-7, with D perhaps matching TRBD1 (6 bases). CDR3 length equals 13 residues. CDR1 is PRHDT, CDR2 FYEKMQ, per germline (reference sequence). V lost 8 bases to trimming and J lost 3 bases, with 14 bases between them. The CDR3 sequence: CASLKGGDYEQYF. CDR3 coding DNA: TGTGCCAGCCTCAAAGGGGGAGACTACGAGCAGTACTTC.

This clone was counted a single time. The chain employs TRBV3-1 (or the pseudogene TRBV3-2) and TRBJ1-2; D is uncertain. Trimming stripped 1 base from V and 1 base from J, with 7 bases between. Germline-derived CDR1 and CDR2 are LGHDT and YNNKEL (reference sequence). The CDR3 is 14 residues long. The CDR3 region is CASSQVAGNYGYTF. As DNA, the CDR3 is TGTGCCAGCAGCCAAGTGGCGGGTAACTATGGCTACACCTTC.

This chain links TRBV28 with TRBJ1-1; D is ambiguous. CDR1 MDHEN and CDR2 SYDVKM come from the germline V gene. The V end lost 6 bases, the J end lost 11 bases, and 13 bases lay between the germline ends. This CDR3 has 11 residues. The CDR3 here is CASSDTRRAFF. CDR3 DNA: TGTGCCAGCAGCGACACGAGGAGGGCTTTCTTT.

J is TRBJ1-3 and V is TRBV7-2; possible D gene TRBD1, 5 bases. The CDR3 consists of 15 residues. Germline CDR1 is SGHTA and CDR2 is FQGNSA. The V end was cut by 8 bases, the J end by 0 bases, with 14 bases between. DNA of the CDR3: TGTGCCAGCCTCATGGGGCCACTCTCTGGAAACACCATATATTTT. Translated: CASLMGPLSGNTIYF.

The CDR3 DNA sequence: TGTGCCGTCGGTTGGGGGGGGACTGAAGCTTTCTTT. This sequence encodes CAVGWGGTEAFF. This chain links TRBV10-3 with TRBJ1-1; weak D call: TRBD1 (5 bases). CDR3 length equals 12 residues. Germline CDR1 reads ENHRY; CDR2 reads SYGVKD. The V end lost 11 bases, the J end lost 5 bases, and 15 bases lay between the germline ends.

The V and J genes are TRBV27 and TRBJ2-7, with 10 bases matching TRBD1. The CDR3 runs to 13 residues. With V trimmed by 6 bases and J by 7 bases, 6 bases remained unmatched. Germline CDR1 is MNHEY and CDR2 is SMNVEV (reference sequence). The CDR3 DNA sequence: TGTGCCAGCAGGGTGACAGGGGGCGGTGAGCAGTACTTC. This translates into CASRVTGGGEQYF.

The chain joins TRBV28 to TRBJ1-5, with D hard to call. This CDR3 is 16 amino acids long. The germline V gene encodes CDR1 MDHEN and CDR2 SYDVKM. V lost 5 bases to trimming and J lost 2 bases, with 16 bases between them. For the CDR3, the DNA is TGTGCCAGCAGTCCAGCCGAGGGAATTGGCAATCAGCCCCAGCATTTT. Translated: CASSPAEGIGNQPQHF.

This clone showed up just a few times. The V gene is TRBV7-3, the J gene TRBJ2-1; TRBD1 matches 11 bases. The CDR3 consists of 17 residues. Trimming took 6 bases from V and 3 from J; bases not matched to a gene: 10. Germline V gene data show CDR1 as SGHTA and CDR2 as FQGTGA. The CDR3 loop is CASRATGDRGFYNEQFF. In DNA, the CDR3 is TGTGCCAGCAGGGCGACCGGGGACAGGGGGTTCTACAATGAGCAGTTCTTC. The full variable domain, in which reference TRBV7-3 and TRBJ2-1 provide the parts outside the CDR3, is GAGVSQTPSNKVTEKGKYVELRCDPISGHTALYWYRQSLGQGPEFLIYFQGTGAADDSGLPNDRFFAVRPEGSVSTLKIQRTERGDSAVYLCASRATGDRGFYNEQFFGPGTRLTVL.

The gene calls are TRBV5-1 and TRBJ1-6, with 8 bases aligning to TRBD1. V trimming: 1 base; J trimming: 0 bases; junction bases outside the gene matches: 12. CDR3 length equals 20 residues. Per the germline V gene, CDR1 is SGHRS and CDR2 is YFSETQ. The CDR3 DNA reads as TGCGCCAGCAGCTTGAGAGGACAGGGAGAACCAGGCTCCTATAATTCACCCCTCCACTTT. As protein: CASSLRGQGEPGSYNSPLHF.

This clone was recorded only once. V and J are TRBV5-5 and TRBJ2-1; no firm D call. Germline values: CDR1 SGHKS, CDR2 YYEKEE (reference sequence). This CDR3 is 13 amino acids long. The V end was cut by 5 bases, the J end by 2 bases, with 8 bases between. The CDR3 spells CASRVATYNEQFF. In DNA, the CDR3 is TGTGCCAGCAGAGTGGCCACCTACAATGAGCAGTTCTTC.

V gene TRBV13 combines with J gene TRBJ2-7, with 7 bases aligning to TRBD1. The CDR3 has 14 amino acids. Germline V gene sequence: CDR1 PRHDT, CDR2 FYEKMQ (reference sequence). V was clipped by 5 bases and J by 7 bases; unmatched bases: 11. In DNA form, the CDR3 reads TGTGCCAGCAGCCCCCGACAGGGCGAAGGGGAGCAGTACTTC. Translation: CASSPRQGEGEQYF.

The chain recombines TRBV10-3 with TRBJ2-3; D possibly corresponds to TRBD2 (6 bases). V lost 0 bases and J 3 bases, leaving 13 bases between the germline ends. The CDR3 runs to 16 residues. Germline V CDR1 and CDR2: ENHRY, SYGVKD. The CDR3 coding sequence is TGTGCCATCAGTGAGTCAGGGACTGGGGGGACAGATACGCAGTATTTT. This sequence encodes CAISESGTGGTDTQYF.